Shown below are 20 T cell receptor beta chains from a single sample sequenced in a study of T cell responses to AZD1222 COVID-19 vaccine. Produced via immunoSEQ multiplex PCR; TCRdb's table is partial and in-frame only. The table shows over 120,000 clones, with approximately 90% occurring only once. The sequenced sample was peripheral blood, obtained 28 days after the second AZD1222 dose. The receptor set was obtained from an adult who received the AZD1222 COVID-19 vaccine.

CDR3 DNA: TGTGCCAGCAGCCAAGGGCTTGGGCATGAAAAACTGTTTTTT. Protein: CASSQGLGHEKLFF. V usage is TRBV5-4 and J usage is TRBJ1-4; no clear D gene. V was cut by 4 bases and J by 6 bases, with 13 bases left in between. The V gene's germline CDR1 is SGHNT and CDR2 YYREEE (reference sequence). The CDR3 is made up of 14 amino acids. The full variable domain, its missing parts supplied by reference TRBV5-4 and TRBJ1-4, is ETGVTQSPTHLIKTRGQQVTLRCSSQSGHNTVSWYQQALGQGPQFIFQYYREEENGRGNFPPRFSGLQFPNYSSELNVNALELDDSALYLCASSQGLGHEKLFFGSGTQLSVL.

The chain has TRBV5-1 and TRBJ1-2; D remains ambiguous. V was clipped by 5 bases and J by 5 bases, with 19 bases between them. Germline lookup yields CDR1 SGHRS and CDR2 YFSETQ. This CDR3 has 15 residues. The DNA of the CDR3 is TGCGCCAGCAGTTTGTGGGTCGGGATAGGGTATGGCTACACCTTC. It translates to CASSLWVGIGYGYTF.

This sequence joins TRBV9 and TRBJ1-5, with a tentative D call TRBD1 (6 bases). Trimming left V 3 bases short and J 0 bases short, with 10 bases between. The CDR3 runs 15 residues. Germline V CDR1 and CDR2: SGDLS, YYNGEE. The CDR3 protein is CASSGTGYSNQPQHF. The CDR3 bases are TGTGCCAGCAGCGGAACAGGGTATAGCAATCAGCCCCAGCATTTT.

The gene calls are TRBV18 and TRBJ2-5; the D gene could be TRBD1 or TRBD2 (5 bases each). CDR3 length equals 13 residues. Trimming took off 0 bases at V and 9 bases at J, with 11 bases between the two ends. Germline-derived CDR1 and CDR2 are KGHSH and LQKENI. CDR3 nucleotide sequence: TGTGCCAGCTCACCACCGGCACAGGAGGCCCAGTACTTC. Its protein is CASSPPAQEAQYF.

The chain links TRBV2 to TRBJ1-5; 7 bases are shared with TRBD1. This CDR3 contains 15 residues. Unmatched junction bases numbered 7, after V lost 2 bases and J lost 6 bases. CDR1 is SNHLY and CDR2 is FYNNEI in the germline V gene. The CDR3 here is CASSEQGQRSQPQHF. As DNA, the CDR3 is TGTGCCAGCAGTGAACAGGGACAGCGTTCTCAGCCCCAGCATTTT.

CDR3 bases: TGTGCCAGCAGCTCTGGCGGGGGTCAGCAGTACTTC. It is translated as CASSSGGGQQYF. V and J are TRBV5-6 and TRBJ2-7, with 7 bases identical to TRBD2. The junction had 5 bases not matched to a gene; V was cut back by 3 bases and J by 8 bases. Germline V gene data show CDR1 as SGHDT and CDR2 as YYEEEE. The CDR3 has 12 amino acids.

The gene calls are TRBV2 and TRBJ1-5, with unresolved D. Germline V gives CDR1 SNHLY, CDR2 FYNNEI. V lost 2 bases to trimming and J lost 3 bases, with 17 bases between them. This CDR3 has 17 residues. The CDR3 spells CASSESYLGRNNQPQHF. The DNA of the CDR3 is TGTGCCAGCAGTGAAAGTTACCTAGGGCGGAACAATCAGCCCCAGCATTTT.

The chain uses TRBV5-4 and TRBJ2-1; no firm D call. There are 15 residues in the CDR3. Looked up from germline, CDR1 is SGHNT and CDR2 is YYREEE (reference sequence). V lost 3 bases and J 4 bases, leaving 14 bases between the germline ends. The CDR3 is CASSSPGHRYNEQFF. The DNA for the CDR3 is TGTGCCAGCAGCTCCCCCGGGCATAGATACAATGAGCAGTTCTTC.

This clone has more than one count but fewer than ten. The chain combines TRBV7-8 with TRBJ2-1; TRBD2 aligns across 11 bases. The CDR3 loop spans 18 amino acids. V trimming: 4 bases; J trimming: 14 bases; junction bases outside the gene matches: 22. CDR1 and CDR2 from the germline V gene are SGHVS and FQNEAQ. The CDR3 is CASSSRTSLAGGRNGKFF. CDR3 bases: TGTGCCAGCAGCTCCCGTACATCCCTAGCGGGAGGTCGAAACGGCAAGTTCTTC.

The chain couples TRBV27 to TRBJ1-2, with a tentative D call TRBD1 (6 bases). V shed 7 bases and J shed 3 bases, with 18 bases lying between them. CDR1 is MNHEY, CDR2 SMNVEV, per germline (reference sequence). The CDR3 sequence is 15 residues long. This CDR3 reads CASNFGGGMYYGYTF. The CDR3, as DNA: TGTGCCAGCAATTTTGGGGGGGGCATGTACTATGGCTACACCTTC.

The chain is built from TRBV6-2 or TRBV6-3 and TRBJ2-2; 11 bases agree with TRBD2. Germline CDR1 is MNHEY and CDR2 is SVGEGT. Unmatched junction bases numbered 3, after V lost 5 bases and J lost 1 base. This CDR3 has 16 amino acids. CDR3 residues: CASSRGTSGNTGELFF. DNA for the CDR3: TGTGCCAGCAGTCGTGGGACTAGCGGGAACACCGGGGAGCTGTTTTTT.

The chain links TRBV7-9 to TRBJ2-5; possibly TRBD1 for D (8 bases). This CDR3 is built from 15 residues. V was clipped by 11 bases and J by 5 bases, with 24 bases between them. CDR1 is SEHNR and CDR2 is FQNEAQ in the germline V gene (reference sequence). The CDR3 DNA reads TGTGCCTTCCCCTTACAGGGGGGAGGGTTCGAGACCCAGTACTTC. Its translation: CAFPLQGGGFETQYF.

The chain has TRBV5-4 and TRBJ2-7; TRBD2 aligns across 11 bases. The germline gives CDR1 SGHNT, CDR2 YYREEE (reference sequence). With 4 bases clipped from V and 4 bases from J, the junction kept 4 bases outside the gene matches. The CDR3 has 14 amino acids. The CDR3 region has the DNA TGTGCCAGCAGCCCCGGGACTAGCGGATACGAGCAGTACTTC. Protein: CASSPGTSGYEQYF.

The genes are TRBV5-1 and TRBJ1-2; tentatively, D is TRBD1 (6 bases). The V gene lost 8 bases and the J gene lost 3 bases, with 17 bases spanning the gap. Germline values: CDR1 SGHRS, CDR2 YFSETQ. The CDR3 is made up of 14 amino acids. CDR3 nucleotide sequence: TGCGCCAGAATGTATGGGGGGCGAGACTATGGCTACACCTTC. Translating gives CARMYGGRDYGYTF. Full variable domain (missing parts from reference TRBV5-1 and TRBJ1-2): KAGVTQTPRYLIKTRGQQVTLSCSPISGHRSVSWYQQTPGQGLQFLFEYFSETQRNKGNFPGRFSGRQFSNSRSEMNVSTLELGDSALYLCARMYGGRDYGYTFGSGTRLTVV.

V and J are TRBV29-1 and TRBJ2-1, with unresolved D. V was clipped by 3 bases and J by 8 bases, with 11 bases between them. Germline V lookup: CDR1 SQVTM, CDR2 ANQGSEA. The CDR3 is 12 residues long. Here the CDR3 reads CSVEVVVDEQFF. The CDR3 bases are TGCAGCGTTGAGGTCGTAGTCGATGAGCAGTTCTTC.

In DNA form, the CDR3 reads TGCAGCGGGAAACAGGGCAATACGCAGTATTTT. Protein: CSGKQGNTQYF. The chain is built from TRBV29-1 and TRBJ2-3, with D maybe TRBD1 (6 bases). The CDR3 loop spans 11 amino acids. Deletions cut 7 bases from V and 7 bases from J, with 12 bases between. The germline V gene has CDR1 SQVTM and CDR2 ANQGSEA.

This chain joins TRBV29-1 and TRBJ2-5; 9 bases are shared with TRBD1. Per germline, CDR1 SQVTM and CDR2 ANQGSEA. This CDR3 spans 15 amino acids. Losses at the gene ends were 8 bases for V and 5 bases for J; bases not matched to a gene: 15. The CDR3 here is CSLTGTGPLGETQYF. The DNA for the CDR3 is TGCAGCCTCACCGGGACAGGGCCTCTCGGGGAGACCCAGTACTTC.

The gene calls are TRBV18 and TRBJ2-2; 7 bases are shared with TRBD1. The junction had 8 bases not matched to a gene; V was cut back by 6 bases and J by 4 bases. This CDR3 is 15 amino acids long. The germline CDR1 and CDR2 sequences are KGHSH and LQKENI. CDR3 sequence: CASSHDRAPTGELFF. DNA of the CDR3: TGTGCCAGCTCTCACGACAGGGCGCCCACCGGGGAGCTGTTTTTT.

The J gene is TRBJ2-3, the V gene TRBV27; 10 bases match TRBD2. CDR3 length: 16 amino acids. J gave up 9 bases and V 4 bases, and 13 bases lay outside the gene matches. CDR1 MNHEY and CDR2 SMNVEV come from the germline V gene (reference sequence). The chain's CDR3 is CASSSGLAASLGTQYF. The CDR3 region has the DNA TGTGCCAGCAGTTCCGGACTAGCGGCCTCCTTGGGCACGCAGTATTTT.

The rearrangement links TRBV7-7 to TRBJ2-2, with TRBD2 matching 7 bases. From germline, CDR1 is SSHAT and CDR2 FNYEAQ (reference sequence). V was pared by 5 bases and J by 6 bases, with 6 bases of the junction left unmatched. The length of the CDR3 is 14 residues. CDR3 region: CASSPGTTAGELFF. DNA of the CDR3: TGTGCCAGCAGCCCCGGGACTACCGCCGGGGAGCTGTTTTTT. The full variable domain, rest sourced from reference TRBV7-7 and TRBJ2-2, is GAGVSQSPRYKVTKRGQDVTLRCDPISSHATLYWYQQALGQGPEFLTYFNYEAQPDKSGLPSDRFSAERPEGSISTLTIQRTEQRDSAMYRCASSPGTTAGELFFGEGSRLTVL.